This record concerns one T cell receptor (beta chain) sequence. Repertoires were generated with immunoSEQ multiplex PCR, while TCRdb's copy carries only in-frame clones and drops some. The sample has approximately 260,000 clones; about 87% are singletons. This record comes from a study of blood T cell repertoires in COVID-19. About the study: The United States, Italy and Spain provided the acute and convalescent COVID-19 samples.

V dropped 4 bases and J dropped 3 bases, with 11 bases sitting between them. This CDR3 spans 14 amino acids. From germline, CDR1 is SGDLS and CDR2 YYNGEE. The J gene is TRBJ1-5, the V gene TRBV9, with D maybe TRBD1 (6 bases). This TCR was sampled from a woman in her 70s with COVID-19, enrolled during active disease. Material for sequencing was peripheral blood. The CDR3 region has the DNA TGTGCCAGCAGCCTGCAGGGGTTCAATCAGCCCCAGCATTTT. Encoded protein: CASSLQGFNQPQHF.